This T cell receptor (beta chain) appears in the sequencing data of a study of beta chain features in type 1 diabetes. Overall study findings and caveats: At VDJ recombination sites, type 1 diabetes patients had fewer insertions and more deleted nucleotides. Shorter TCRB CDR3s, moderately but significantly so, were found in Type 1 diabetes patients in all four CD4+ subsets. Any PCR bias toward short templates would affect both groups alike.

Based on CD45RO/CCR7/CD25/CD127/CD95/CD27, CD4+ regulatory, stem cell-like memory, naive and central memory cells were sorted. This clone came up a few times. Its antigen remains unidentified. Expressed TCRB transcripts were sequenced after all isolated RNA was converted to cDNA. Around 3.57 million reads was the average for naive, central memory and regulatory T cell samples. The repertoire was sequenced with immunoSEQ multiplex PCR; TCRdb's copy has only in-frame clones and lacks some. The table lists hundreds of thousands of clones, under 13% of them singletons. This receptor was obtained from a man aged 30 to 39 with type 1 diabetes. Material for sequencing was naive CD4+ T cells from blood.

CDR3 nucleotide sequence: TGTGCCAGCAGCTTATCCCGGACAGCCACCGGGGAGCTGTTTTTT. As protein: CASSLSRTATGELFF. V is TRBV11-1 and J is TRBJ2-2, with D possibly TRBD1 on 6 matching bases. This CDR3 is 15 amino acids long. Germline-derived CDR1 and CDR2 are SGHAT and FQDESV (reference sequence). The V end was cut by 2 bases, the J end by 4 bases, with 11 bases between.